This TCR beta chain was recovered during a study of T cell responses to AZD1222 COVID-19 vaccine. Across the whole study: Some second doses came at about 4 weeks and others at about 12 weeks; these were pooled.

Comments on this clone: Its target is not known. Other DNA sequences from this sample encode an identical CDR3 as well.

Notes on the study in general: Donors were largely white British and mainly female; clonal diversity was possibly underestimated.

Libraries were prepared by immunoSEQ multiplex PCR; TCRdb keeps only in-frame clonotypes and omits some of them. This sample has under 130,000 clones, with over 80% found just once. The germline V and J ends were trimmed by 0 bases and 3 bases, with 6 bases remaining between them. Germline V lookup: CDR1 SGHRS, CDR2 YFSETQ. The CDR3 consists of 14 residues. The receptor's source is an adult in good health. Sequenced material: peripheral blood, taken on day 0 of AZD1222 vaccination. This chain joins TRBV5-1 and TRBJ1-4; D remains ambiguous. The CDR3 reads CASSLGGANEKLFF. CDR3 in DNA: TGCGCCAGCAGCTTGGGAGGTGCTAATGAAAAACTGTTTTTT.